This TCR beta chain was sequenced in a study of cytomegalovirus exposure and HLA in healthy donors. Study-level points and caveats: Accurate prediction of most subjects' HLA-A and HLA-B alleles from TCR beta sequences was reported. There were three CMV-associated chains whose specificity for CMV antigens was confirmed in vitro.

The study ran its PCR with 60 Vbeta and 13 Jbeta primers. Profiling relied on immunoSEQ multiplex PCR, and the TCRdb table lists in-frame clones only, not all of them. The sample has about 150,000 clones, approximately 87% seen once. This clone was counted ten times or more. Its cognate antigen is unknown. The CDR3 sequence is 14 residues long. Between the trimmed V and J ends, which lost 6 bases and 2 bases, there was a span of 11 bases. Germline V lookup: CDR1 MDHEN, CDR2 SYDVKM. This TCR was sampled from a woman in her thirties in good health and CMV-seronegative. The chain employs TRBV28 and TRBJ1-5, with unresolved D. Sequences were obtained from PBMCs. The CDR3 reads CASSEGWGNQPQHF. Written as DNA, the CDR3 is TGTGCCAGCAGCGAGGGTTGGGGCAATCAGCCCCAGCATTTT.